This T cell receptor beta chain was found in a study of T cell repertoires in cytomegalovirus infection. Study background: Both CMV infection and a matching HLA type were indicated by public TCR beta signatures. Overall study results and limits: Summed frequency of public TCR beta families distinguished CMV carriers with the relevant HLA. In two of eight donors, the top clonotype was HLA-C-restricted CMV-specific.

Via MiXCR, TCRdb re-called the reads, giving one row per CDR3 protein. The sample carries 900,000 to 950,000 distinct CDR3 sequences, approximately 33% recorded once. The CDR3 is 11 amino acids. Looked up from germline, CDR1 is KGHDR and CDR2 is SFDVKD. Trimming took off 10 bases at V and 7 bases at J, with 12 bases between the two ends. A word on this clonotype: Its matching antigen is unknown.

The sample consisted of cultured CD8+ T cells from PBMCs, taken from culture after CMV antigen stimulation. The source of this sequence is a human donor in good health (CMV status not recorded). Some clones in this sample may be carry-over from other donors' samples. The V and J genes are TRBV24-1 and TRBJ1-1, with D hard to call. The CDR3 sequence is CATADGREAFF. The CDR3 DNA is TGTGCCACTGCAGACGGCCGTGAAGCTTTCTTT.